This T cell receptor beta chain was sequenced during a study of blood T cell repertoires in COVID-19. Study summary: Italy, Spain and the United States were the sources of the convalescent and acute COVID-19 samples. Sample material is recorded as cDNA or gDNA derived from T cells, B-cell-depleted T cells, or PBMCs.

This clone was recorded a few times. Original processing methods: It was from reference gene primer amplification that nucleated cell counts were estimated. Libraries were prepared by immunoSEQ multiplex PCR; TCRdb keeps only in-frame clonotypes and omits some of them. V and J calls and clone size are those listed in that table; D and trimming were worked out from the DNA. The table has about 200,000 clones, 75% to 85% seen once. Participants had their cohort set by participant-reported clinical history. V was clipped by 2 bases and J by 6 bases; unmatched bases: 9. The CDR3 is 17 amino acids. Germline V gene data show CDR1 as SGHTA and CDR2 as FQGTGA.

The sequencing sample was made of PBMCs or T cells enriched from blood (not recorded which). The clonotype comes from a man aged 40-49 years who had recovered from COVID-19. The chain employs TRBV7-3 and TRBJ2-2, with TRBD2 matching over 10 bases. The CDR3 nucleotides read TGTGCCAGCAGCTTATATCCTACTAGCGGGGTATCCGGGGAGCTGTTTTTT. The encoded protein is CASSLYPTSGVSGELFF.